A single sample gave rise to the 5 T cell receptor beta chains below, sequenced in a study of immune evolution from preneoplasia to lung adenocarcinoma. Only in-frame clones appear in the TCRdb table, and some are missing; sequencing was by immunoSEQ multiplex PCR. Found here are under 9,000 clones, 79% of them singletons; the top ten hold around 8%. The sequenced sample consisted of FFPE minimally invasive lung adenocarcinoma tissue. All receptors come from a person aged 70 to 85 with lung adenocarcinoma.

The chain links TRBV27 to TRBJ2-3; 10 bases fit TRBD2. This CDR3 has 17 residues. After removal of 3 bases from V and 1 base from J, the junction contained 7 bases not matched to a gene. In germline, CDR1 is MNHEY, CDR2 SMNVEV (reference sequence). CDR3 in DNA: TGTGCCAGCAGTTTCAGCCTCGGGACTAGCGGCACAGATACGCAGTATTTT. Amino acid sequence: CASSFSLGTSGTDTQYF.

This sequence joins TRBV5-6 and TRBJ2-3; TRBD1 matches at 7 bases. The J segment lost 2 bases and the V segment lost 2 bases, leaving 8 bases of the junction unmatched. Looked up from germline, CDR1 is SGHDT and CDR2 is YYEEEE. The CDR3 length is 16 residues. CDR3: CASSFVDRDLTDTQYF. CDR3 nucleotide sequence: TGTGCCAGCAGCTTTGTAGACAGGGACCTCACAGATACGCAGTATTTT.

V and J are TRBV19 and TRBJ1-1; the match to TRBD1 covers 8 bases. The CDR3 totals 15 residues. The germline gives CDR1 LNHDA, CDR2 SQIVND (reference sequence). Trimming at V came to 4 bases and at J to 1 base, leaving 5 bases not matched to a gene. The CDR3, as DNA: TGTGCCAGTAGTAGAGCCGGGACAGGGAACACTGAAGCTTTCTTT. Translation gives CASSRAGTGNTEAFF.

This clone was picked up a small number of times. The gene calls are TRBV6-6 and TRBJ2-5, with 10 bases aligning to TRBD1. After removal of 6 bases from V and 5 bases from J, the junction contained 12 bases not matched to a gene. The CDR3 has 16 amino acids. Germline loops: CDR1 MNHNY, CDR2 SVGAGI (reference sequence). The CDR3 nucleotides are TGTGCCAGCAGAGACCGGACAGGGGGGTTTCACGAGACCCAGTACTTC. Its protein product is CASRDRTGGFHETQYF.

The J gene is TRBJ1-3, the V gene TRBV9, with D possibly matching TRBD1 (6 bases). Germline values: CDR1 SGDLS, CDR2 YYNGEE. This CDR3 contains 16 residues. V was clipped by 2 bases and J by 0 bases, with 12 bases between them. The CDR3 protein is CASSVAGAFSGNTIYF. In nucleotides, the CDR3 is TGTGCCAGCAGCGTCGCAGGGGCCTTCTCTGGAAACACCATATATTTT.